A single sample gave rise to the 15 T cell receptor beta chains below, sequenced in a study of blood T cell repertoires in COVID-19 (dated by TCRdb to the early 2020s). The method was the immunoSEQ multiplex PCR assay. The table was pulled from immuneACCESS by TCRdb, which kept in-frame rearrangements only. Such tables lose some clones; where checked, under half of the loss comes from unresolved V genes, and the rest has no known cause. This sample holds 300,000 to 350,000 clones; roughly 90% were observed only once. The ten largest clones represent around 3.9% of the sample. Sequenced: PBMCs or T cells enriched from blood (not recorded which). Receptor source: a woman aged 25-40 years who had been exposed to COVID-19.

This clone has only one observation. This chain connects TRBV19 to TRBJ1-2, with TRBD1 identical over 9 bases. The CDR3 extends over 15 amino acids. The junction had 8 bases not matched to a gene; V was cut back by 3 bases and J by 6 bases. Germline CDR1 is LNHDA and CDR2 is SQIVND (reference sequence). The CDR3 here is CASSIRDRAVDGYTF. CDR3 DNA sequence: TGTGCCAGTAGTATCCGGGACAGGGCAGTTGATGGCTACACCTTC.

This rearrangement joins TRBV6-1 to TRBJ1-5, with TRBD1 identical over 12 bases. CDR3 size: 18 residues. Losses at the gene ends were 2 bases for V and 3 bases for J; bases not matched to a gene: 8. Germline assignment: CDR1 MNHNS and CDR2 SASEGT. The CDR3 sequence: CASSEFRDRGLLNQPQHF. CDR3 coding DNA: TGTGCCAGCAGTGAATTTAGGGACAGGGGGCTCCTCAATCAGCCCCAGCATTTT.

The chain combines TRBV5-4 with TRBJ1-1, with a possible D match to TRBD1 (5 bases). The V gene lost 5 bases and the J gene lost 14 bases, with 16 bases spanning the gap. CDR1 is SGHNT, CDR2 YYREEE, per germline (reference sequence). CDR3 length equals 11 residues. CDR3 in DNA: TGTGCCAGCAGGGCCGGGGGGGAGGAATTCTTT. Translated: CASRAGGEEFF.

This clone was observed once. V usage is TRBV5-4 and J usage is TRBJ2-2; 7 nucleotides align to TRBD2. This CDR3 spans 16 amino acids. Germline V CDR1 and CDR2: SGHNT, YYREEE (reference sequence). The ends lost 0 bases at V and 1 base at J; junction bases unmatched: 3. The CDR3 sequence: CASSLAGGGNTGELFF. Here the CDR3 DNA reads TGTGCCAGCAGCTTGGCCGGCGGGGGGAACACCGGGGAGCTGTTTTTT.

Only a few counts were recorded for this clone. The rearrangement links TRBV11-2 to TRBJ1-1; 7 nucleotides match TRBD1. With V trimmed by 4 bases and J by 5 bases, 1 base remained unmatched. The CDR3 runs 12 residues. Germline V lookup: CDR1 SGHAT, CDR2 FQNNGV. CDR3 residues: CASSYRGTEAFF. The CDR3 DNA follows: TGTGCCAGCAGCTACAGGGGAACTGAAGCTTTCTTT.

The chain employs TRBV7-3 and TRBJ2-3; 10 bases match TRBD2. The V gene end was trimmed by 6 bases and the J gene end by 4 bases; junction bases not matched to a gene: 4. The CDR3 is 14 residues long. Germline V CDR1 and CDR2: SGHTA, FQGTGA. The CDR3, as DNA: TGTGCCAGCAGTTACAGCGGGGGGGCAGATACGCAGTATTTT. This sequence encodes CASSYSGGADTQYF. The full variable domain, in which reference TRBV7-3 and TRBJ2-3 provide the parts outside the CDR3, is GAGVSQTPSNKVTEKGKYVELRCDPISGHTALYWYRQSLGQGPEFLIYFQGTGAADDSGLPNDRFFAVRPEGSVSTLKIQRTERGDSAVYLCASSYSGGADTQYFGPGTRLTVL.

The CDR3 sequence is CASSPYGGRVTYEQYF. The CDR3 DNA is TGTGCCAGCTCCCCCTACGGGGGGCGCGTCACCTACGAGCAGTACTTC. The chain has TRBV18 and TRBJ2-7; weak D call: TRBD2 (7 bases). The V end lost 6 bases, the J end lost 2 bases, and 20 bases lay between the germline ends. Looked up from germline, CDR1 is KGHSH and CDR2 is LQKENI. The CDR3 spans 16 residues.

The chain combines TRBV7-2 with TRBJ2-5; 9 bases align to TRBD1. This CDR3 is 15 amino acids long. Germline V gene lookup returns CDR1 SGHTA and CDR2 FQGNSA. V was pared by 2 bases and J by 5 bases, with 6 bases of the junction left unmatched. The DNA of the CDR3 is TGTGCCAGCAGCTTATACAGGGGGCGCGCGGAGACCCAGTACTTC. This sequence encodes CASSLYRGRAETQYF.

The V call is TRBV7-7, the J call TRBJ2-7, with 7 positions matching TRBD1. The V segment lost 5 bases and the J segment 4 bases; nucleotides outside the gene matches: 11. Germline V gene data show CDR1 as SSHAT and CDR2 as FNYEAQ (reference sequence). The CDR3 spans 15 residues. CDR3 in amino acids: CASSRATGEGYEQYF. In nucleotides, the CDR3 is TGTGCCAGCAGCCGGGCCACAGGGGAAGGGTACGAGCAGTACTTC.

V gene TRBV2 combines with J gene TRBJ1-1; D unclear. Germline CDR1 SNHLY, CDR2 FYNNEI. V was shortened by 3 bases and J by 4 bases, with 9 bases between the two germline ends. The CDR3 is made up of 13 amino acids. The CDR3 nucleotides are TGTGCCAGCAGTGAGGAGGTTTCCACTGAAGCTTTCTTT. It specifies CASSEEVSTEAFF.

The chain has TRBV20-1 and TRBJ1-4, with D unresolved. Germline assignment: CDR1 DFQATT and CDR2 SNEGSKA (reference sequence). Trimming stripped 3 bases from V and 0 bases from J, with 5 bases between. The CDR3 runs 13 residues. The CDR3 loop reads CSASRSTNEKLFF. The CDR3 bases are TGCAGTGCTAGTCGGTCAACTAATGAAAAACTGTTTTTT.

The V gene is TRBV10-3, the J gene TRBJ2-1; 11 bases match TRBD1. CDR1 ENHRY and CDR2 SYGVKD come from the germline V gene. CDR3 length: 15 amino acids. Unmatched junction bases numbered 6, after V lost 4 bases and J lost 7 bases. The CDR3 bases are TGTGCCATCAGTGCCGGGACAGGGGGTCGTAATGAGCAGTTCTTC. Translated, it gives CAISAGTGGRNEQFF.

The chain is built from TRBV7-9 and TRBJ1-2; D unresolved. The CDR3 is 15 amino acids. Germline values: CDR1 SEHNR, CDR2 FQNEAQ (reference sequence). V lost 0 bases and J lost 5, with 13 bases in between. The DNA for the CDR3 is TGTGCCAGCAGCTTAGCCATCATGCGGGCTTATGGCTACACCTTC. Amino acid sequence: CASSLAIMRAYGYTF.

Concerning this clone itself: The sample holds other DNA sequences that translate to the same CDR3. The genes are TRBV5-6 and TRBJ2-7, with D possibly TRBD1 on 6 matching bases. V dropped 2 bases and J dropped 1 base, with 10 bases sitting between them. Germline assignment: CDR1 SGHDT and CDR2 YYEEEE. This CDR3 spans 14 amino acids. The CDR3 sequence: CASSLGQGSYEQYF. CDR3 DNA: TGTGCCAGCAGCTTAGGGCAGGGGTCCTACGAGCAGTACTTC.

The V and J genes are TRBV6-5 and TRBJ2-2; D gene unclear. This CDR3 has 15 residues. Germline CDR1 MNHEY, CDR2 SVGAGI. The V and J ends lost 3 bases and 5 bases respectively, with 13 bases between them. CDR3 coding DNA: TGTGCCAGCAGTTATGAACCGCCGCGGACCGGGGAGCTGTTTTTT. Translated, it gives CASSYEPPRTGELFF.